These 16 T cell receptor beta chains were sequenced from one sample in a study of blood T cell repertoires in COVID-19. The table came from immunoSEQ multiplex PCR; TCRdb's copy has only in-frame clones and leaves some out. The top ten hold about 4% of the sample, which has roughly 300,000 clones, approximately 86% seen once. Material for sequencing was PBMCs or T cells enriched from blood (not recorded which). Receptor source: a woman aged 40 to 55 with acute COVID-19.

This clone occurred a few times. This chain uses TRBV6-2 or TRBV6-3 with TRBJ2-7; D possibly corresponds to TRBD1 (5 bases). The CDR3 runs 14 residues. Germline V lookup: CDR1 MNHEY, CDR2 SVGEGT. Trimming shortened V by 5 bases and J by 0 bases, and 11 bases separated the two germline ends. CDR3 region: CASSKGRPSYEQYF. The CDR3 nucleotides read TGTGCCAGCAGTAAGGGGCGCCCCTCCTACGAGCAGTACTTC.

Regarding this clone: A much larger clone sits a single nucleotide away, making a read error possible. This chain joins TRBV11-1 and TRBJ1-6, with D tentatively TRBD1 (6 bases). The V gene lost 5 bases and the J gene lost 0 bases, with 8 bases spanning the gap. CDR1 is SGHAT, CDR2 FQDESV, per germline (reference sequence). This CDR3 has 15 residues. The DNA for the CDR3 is TGTGCCAGCAGCGGACAGAGCTCCTATAATTCACCCCTCCACTTT. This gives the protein CASSGQSSYNSPLHF.

CDR3 DNA sequence: TGTGCCAGTAGTCCGGGCGGGGCCCAAGCAGGAGAGACCCAGTACTTC. It translates to CASSPGGAQAGETQYF. The chain employs TRBV19 and TRBJ2-5; TRBD2 might be the D (6 bases). Germline V gene data show CDR1 as LNHDA and CDR2 as SQIVND (reference sequence). Trimming pared 5 bases from V and 4 bases from J, leaving 20 bases between. CDR3 length: 16 residues.

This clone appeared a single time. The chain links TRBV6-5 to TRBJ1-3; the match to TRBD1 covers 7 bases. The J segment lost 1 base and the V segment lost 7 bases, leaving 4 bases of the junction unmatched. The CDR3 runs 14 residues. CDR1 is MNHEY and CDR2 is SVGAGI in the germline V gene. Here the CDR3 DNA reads TGTGCCAGCAACGACAGGGCTTCTGGAAACACCATATATTTT. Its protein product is CASNDRASGNTIYF.

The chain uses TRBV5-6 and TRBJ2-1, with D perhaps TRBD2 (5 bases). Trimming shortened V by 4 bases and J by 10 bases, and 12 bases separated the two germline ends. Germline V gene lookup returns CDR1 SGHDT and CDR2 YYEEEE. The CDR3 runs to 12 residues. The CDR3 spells CASSISRGEQFF. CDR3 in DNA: TGTGCCAGCAGCATATCTAGAGGGGAGCAGTTCTTC. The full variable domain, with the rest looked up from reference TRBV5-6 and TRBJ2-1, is DAGVTQSPTHLIKTRGQQVTLRCSPKSGHDTVSWYQQALGQGPQFIFQYYEEEERQRGNFPDRFSGHQFPNYSSELNVNALLLGDSALYLCASSISRGEQFFGPGTRLTVL.

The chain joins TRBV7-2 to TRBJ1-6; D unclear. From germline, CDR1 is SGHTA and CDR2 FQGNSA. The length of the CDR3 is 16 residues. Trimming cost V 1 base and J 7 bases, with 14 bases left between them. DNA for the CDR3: TGTGCCAGCAGCTTAGGGCAGGCGGGCTCCAATTCACCCCTCCACTTT. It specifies CASSLGQAGSNSPLHF.

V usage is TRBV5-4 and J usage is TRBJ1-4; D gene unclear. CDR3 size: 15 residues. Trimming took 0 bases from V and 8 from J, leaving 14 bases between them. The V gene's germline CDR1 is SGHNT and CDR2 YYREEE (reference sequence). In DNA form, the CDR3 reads TGTGCCAGCAGCTTGGATTCCCGACCAGGCGAAAAACTGTTTTTT. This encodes CASSLDSRPGEKLFF.

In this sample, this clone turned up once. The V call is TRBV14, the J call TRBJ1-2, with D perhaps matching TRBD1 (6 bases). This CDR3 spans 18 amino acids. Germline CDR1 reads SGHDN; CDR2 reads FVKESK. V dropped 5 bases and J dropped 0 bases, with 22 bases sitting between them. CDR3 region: CASSGDWLQGPSNYGYTF. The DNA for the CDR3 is TGTGCCAGCAGCGGGGATTGGTTGCAGGGGCCCTCTAACTATGGCTACACCTTC.

CDR3 bases: TGTGCCATCGGCCGAAGTGGAAACACCATATATTTT. Translating gives CAIGRSGNTIYF. This rearrangement joins TRBV10-3 to TRBJ1-3; no reliable D call. The CDR3 is made up of 12 amino acids. With 8 bases removed from V and 3 bases from J, the gap between germline ends came to 8 bases. Germline assignment: CDR1 ENHRY and CDR2 SYGVKD.

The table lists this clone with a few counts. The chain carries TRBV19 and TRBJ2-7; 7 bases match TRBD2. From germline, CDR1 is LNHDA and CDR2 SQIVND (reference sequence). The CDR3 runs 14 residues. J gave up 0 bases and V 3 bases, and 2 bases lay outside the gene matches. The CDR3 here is CASSMGGISYEQYF. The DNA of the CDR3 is TGTGCCAGTAGTATGGGAGGGATCTCCTACGAGCAGTACTTC.

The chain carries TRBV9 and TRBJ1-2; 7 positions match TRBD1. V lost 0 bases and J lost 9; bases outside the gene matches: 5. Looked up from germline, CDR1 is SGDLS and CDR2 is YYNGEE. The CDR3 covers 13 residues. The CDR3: CASSVGDRESYTF. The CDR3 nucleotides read TGTGCCAGCAGCGTAGGCGACAGGGAGAGCTACACCTTC. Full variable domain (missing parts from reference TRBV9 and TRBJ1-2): DSGVTQTPKHLITATGQRVTLRCSPRSGDLSVYWYQQSLDQGLQFLIQYYNGEERAKGNILERFSAQQFPDLHSELNLSSLELGDSALYFCASSVGDRESYTFGSGTRLTVV.

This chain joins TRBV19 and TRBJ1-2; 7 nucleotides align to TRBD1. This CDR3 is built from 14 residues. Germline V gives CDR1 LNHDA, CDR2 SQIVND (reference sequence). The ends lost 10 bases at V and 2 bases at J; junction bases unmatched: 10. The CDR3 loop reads CATKRGTENYGYTF. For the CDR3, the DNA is TGTGCCACCAAAAGGGGGACAGAAAACTATGGCTACACCTTC.

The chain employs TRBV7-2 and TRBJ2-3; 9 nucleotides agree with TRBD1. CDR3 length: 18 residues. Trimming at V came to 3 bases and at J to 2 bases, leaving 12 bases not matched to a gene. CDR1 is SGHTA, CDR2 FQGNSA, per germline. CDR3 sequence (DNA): TGTGCCAGCAGCTTTTTATCGGTGGGACAGGGAAACACAGATACGCAGTATTTT. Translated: CASSFLSVGQGNTDTQYF.

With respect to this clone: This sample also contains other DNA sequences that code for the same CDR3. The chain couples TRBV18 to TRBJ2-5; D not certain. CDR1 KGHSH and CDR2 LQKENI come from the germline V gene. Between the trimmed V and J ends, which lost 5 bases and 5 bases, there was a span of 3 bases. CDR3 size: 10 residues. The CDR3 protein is CASSEETQYF. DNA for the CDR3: TGTGCCAGCTCAGAGGAGACCCAGTACTTC.

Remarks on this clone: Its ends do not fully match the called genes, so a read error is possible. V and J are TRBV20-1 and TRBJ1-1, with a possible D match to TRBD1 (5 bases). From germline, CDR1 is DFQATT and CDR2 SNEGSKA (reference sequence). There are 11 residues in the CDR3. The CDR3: CSARDRGRGRF. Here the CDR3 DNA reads TGCAGTGCTAGAGATCGGGGGAGGGGAAGGTTC.

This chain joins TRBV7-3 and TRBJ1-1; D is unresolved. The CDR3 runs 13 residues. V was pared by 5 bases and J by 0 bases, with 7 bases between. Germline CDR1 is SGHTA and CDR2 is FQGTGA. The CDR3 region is CASSPTLNTEAFF. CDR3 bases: TGTGCCAGCAGCCCCACATTGAACACTGAAGCTTTCTTT.